These T cell receptor beta chains were read from a single sample in a study of blood T cells in healthy people across ages. TCRdb reprocessed the 5' RACE reads with MiXCR, giving one entry per CDR3 protein. The table lists 550,000 to 700,000 distinct CDR3 sequences, 25% to 30% of them singletons. The sequenced sample consisted of blood. These receptors came from a woman in her 70s in good health. The CDR3 runs from the conserved cysteine through the conserved F or W. A D gene is named only where the DNA matches it firmly. The listing skips clone size in some rows; elsewhere it reads once, few, many or a size class.

d_gene,j_gene,abundance,v_gene,CDR3aa,CDR3nt
NA,TRBJ2-7,NA,TRBV27,CASSLGVVSPYEQYF,TGTGCCAGCTCCTTAGGGGTAGTGAGCCCCTACGAGCAGTACTTC
NA,TRBJ2-1,NA,TRBV7-2,CASSSLGSYNEQFF,TGTGCCAGCAGCTCGTTAGGATCCTACAATGAGCAGTTCTTC
NA,TRBJ2-5,few,TRBV5-1,CASSLYSQETQYF,TGCGCCAGCAGCTTGTACAGCCAAGAGACCCAGTACTTC
NA,TRBJ1-2,few,TRBV6-5,CASKKGPRGYTF,TGTGCCAGCAAAAAAGGGCCGCGTGGCTACACCTTC
TRBD2,TRBJ2-3,NA,TRBV15,CATSPSGRASDTQYF,TGTGCCACCAGCCCTAGCGGGAGGGCCTCAGATACGCAGTATTTT
TRBD1,TRBJ2-7,few,TRBV11-2,CASSITGGMSSYEQYF,TGTGCCAGCAGCATAACAGGGGGGATGAGCTCCTACGAGCAGTACTTC
NA,TRBJ1-6,NA,TRBV7-8,CASSNPTGFDSPLHF,TGTGCCAGCAGCAACCCCACAGGGTTCGATTCACCCCTCCACTTT
NA,TRBJ2-2,NA,TRBV20-1,CSASRAQGAGELFF,TGCAGTGCTAGCCGCGCCCAAGGGGCCGGGGAGCTGTTTTTT
NA,TRBJ1-5,few,TRBV12-3/TRBV12-4,CASTLGFLGQPQHF,TGTGCCAGCACCCTGGGCTTCCTGGGTCAGCCCCAGCATTTT
NA,TRBJ2-7,NA,TRBV11-2,CASSRTGRSYEQYF,TGTGCCAGCAGCCGAACCGGACGCTCCTACGAGCAGTACTTC
TRBD2,TRBJ2-1,few,TRBV4-3,CACSQGRGGNEQFF,TGCGCCTGCAGCCAAGGGCGGGGGGGCAATGAGCAGTTCTTC
NA,TRBJ2-5,NA,TRBV6-1,CASSDNRRAETQYF,TGTGCCAGCAGTGATAACAGAAGAGCCGAGACCCAGTACTTC
NA,TRBJ1-1,few,TRBV12-5,CASGLAPGGNTEAFF,TGTGCTAGTGGTTTGGCCCCCGGTGGGAACACTGAAGCTTTCTTT
TRBD2,TRBJ2-7,NA,TRBV20-1,CSASSGGISYEQYF,TGCAGTGCCTCAAGCGGGGGGATCTCCTACGAGCAGTACTTC
NA,TRBJ2-3,NA,TRBV2,CASSAGRGAMGTDTQYF,TGTGCCAGCAGTGCAGGCAGAGGAGCGATGGGCACAGATACGCAGTATTTT
NA,TRBJ1-5,few,TRBV7-2,CASSLLMTDRGDQPQHF,TGTGCCAGCAGCTTACTAATGACGGATAGGGGCGATCAGCCCCAGCATTTT
NA,TRBJ2-5,NA,TRBV12-3/TRBV12-4,CASSLAGGQETQCF,TGTGCCAGCAGTTTAGCCGGGGGCCAAGAGACCCAGTGCTTC
NA,TRBJ1-5,NA,TRBV12-3/TRBV12-4,CASSSGLDNQPQHF,TGTGCCAGCAGTTCCGGGTTGGACAATCAGCCCCAGCATTTT
TRBD2,TRBJ2-1,once,TRBV4-3,CASSRAGTSGIYEQFF,TGCGCCAGCAGCCGGGCCGGGACTAGCGGGATCTATGAGCAGTTCTTC
TRBD2,TRBJ2-1,few,TRBV7-2,CASSLIGPGLGDFF,TGTGCCAGCAGCTTAATTGGGCCGGGACTAGGCGATTTCTTC
NA,TRBJ1-1,NA,TRBV5-1,CASSPLGLANTEAFF,TGCGCCAGCAGCCCCCTTGGGTTGGCGAACACTGAAGCTTTCTTT
TRBD1,TRBJ1-2,few,TRBV5-8,CASSPAPGQGYGYTF,TGTGCCAGCAGCCCCGCCCCGGGACAGGGCTACGGCTACACCTTC
TRBD1,TRBJ1-3,NA,TRBV20-1,CSARQGASKGNTIYF,TGCAGTGCTAGACAGGGGGCATCGAAAGGAAACACCATATATTTT
NA,TRBJ2-3,NA,TRBV7-2,CASSFTAPPDTQYF,TGTGCCAGCAGCTTTACAGCGCCACCAGATACGCAGTATTTT
TRBD2,TRBJ2-5,NA,TRBV7-2,CASSLETSGGSKTQYF,TGTGCCAGCAGCTTAGAGACTAGCGGGGGATCGAAGACCCAGTACTTC
NA,TRBJ1-4,NA,TRBV6-6,CASLSLLNEKLFF,TGTGCCAGTCTGAGCCTCCTTAATGAAAAACTGTTTTTT
NA,TRBJ1-5,NA,TRBV15,CATSRVQGNQPQHF,TGTGCCACCAGCAGAGTTCAGGGCAATCAGCCCCAGCATTTT
TRBD1,TRBJ1-1,NA,TRBV7-9,CASSSTGARFSTEAFF,TGTGCCAGCAGTTCGACAGGGGCGCGCTTTAGTACTGAAGCTTTCTTT
TRBD2,TRBJ2-5,NA,TRBV15,CATSRVSSGGETQYF,TGTGCCACCAGCAGAGTCTCTAGCGGGGGCGAGACCCAGTACTTC
NA,TRBJ2-3,few,TRBV5-6,CASSLGFGATATQYF,TGTGCCAGCAGCTTGGGGTTCGGGGCCACAGCTACGCAGTATTTT
NA,TRBJ2-5,NA,TRBV6-1,CASSVEGGTQETQYF,TGTGCCAGCAGTGTAGAGGGAGGTACCCAAGAGACCCAGTACTTC
NA,TRBJ1-2,NA,TRBV27,CASRPQGIGGYTF,TGTGCCAGCAGGCCTCAGGGAATAGGAGGCTACACCTTC
TRBD1,TRBJ1-1,NA,TRBV20-1,CSAWGQGRTEAFF,TGCAGTGCATGGGGACAGGGAAGGACTGAAGCTTTCTTT
TRBD1,TRBJ1-4,few,TRBV11-1,CASSSQFSGTATTNEKLFF,TGTGCCAGCAGCTCCCAATTCTCCGGGACAGCAACAACTAATGAAAAACTGTTTTTT
TRBD2,TRBJ2-1,few,TRBV5-1,CASSSLSGGLNEQFF,TGCGCCAGCAGCTCCTTAAGCGGGGGCCTCAATGAGCAGTTCTTC
NA,TRBJ1-2,NA,TRBV14,CASSPHRENYGYTF,TGTGCCAGCAGCCCTCACAGGGAGAACTATGGCTACACCTTC
NA,TRBJ2-1,few,TRBV6-5,CASSYANGGQFF,TGTGCCAGCAGTTATGCCAACGGAGGGCAGTTCTTC
NA,TRBJ2-7,NA,TRBV25-1,CASSDLTAGYEQYF,TGTGCCAGCAGTGATCTCACGGCAGGGTACGAGCAGTACTTC
TRBD1,TRBJ2-3,NA,TRBV7-3,CASSFSGTGADTQYF,TGTGCCAGCAGCTTTTCTGGGACAGGGGCAGATACGCAGTATTTT
NA,TRBJ2-5,many,TRBV4-2,CASSRSTLGGETQYF,NA
TRBD2,TRBJ2-1,NA,TRBV10-3,CAIRRTSGDHNEQFF,TGTGCCATCAGACGGACTAGCGGGGACCACAATGAGCAGTTCTTC
NA,TRBJ2-3,NA,TRBV19,CASSSGTGGSTDTQYF,TGTGCCAGTAGTAGCGGGACCGGTGGGAGCACAGATACGCAGTATTTT
NA,TRBJ2-2,NA,TRBV5-1,CASSLPEDTGELFF,TGCGCCAGCAGCTTGCCGGAGGACACCGGGGAGCTGTTTTTT
NA,TRBJ2-6,few,TRBV19,CASRRPGSGANVLTF,TGTGCCAGTAGAAGACCTGGCTCTGGGGCCAACGTCCTGACTTTC
NA,TRBJ2-3,NA,TRBV5-1,CASKSSAEGTDTQYF,TGCGCCAGCAAATCCTCCGCCGAGGGTACAGATACGCAGTATTTT
NA,TRBJ2-3,few,TRBV7-2,CASSFSFLTADTQYF,TGTGCCAGCAGCTTTTCATTTCTAACAGCAGATACGCAGTATTTT
TRBD1,TRBJ1-2,NA,TRBV14,CASSIARGQNYGYTF,TGTGCCAGCAGCATAGCCAGGGGGCAGAACTATGGCTACACCTTC
NA,TRBJ2-7,few,TRBV27,CASSLAGEGRGEQYF,TGTGCCAGCAGTTTGGCTGGAGAGGGCAGGGGCGAGCAGTACTTC
NA,TRBJ2-5,NA,TRBV12-3/TRBV12-4,CASRFDSYAETQYF,TGTGCCAGCAGATTCGACTCTTATGCAGAGACCCAGTACTTC